The 27 T cell receptor beta chains reported below all come from one sample, sequenced in a study of tissue T cells after allogeneic stem cell transplantation (dated by TCRdb to between 2022 and 2023). Library construction relied on the immunoSEQ multiplex PCR assay. TCRdb's version of the immuneACCESS table is confined to in-frame rearrangements and falls short of the full clone set. An unresolved V gene accounts for under half of the shortfall where checked; the remainder is of unknown origin. Counted in this sample were approximately 50,000 clones; about three quarters of them appeared once. The ten largest clones represent roughly 0.59% of the sample. Sequenced material: sorted cells pooled from one or two spleens. Receptors originate from a pool of C57BL/6 mice in good health.

A note on this clone: Each gene name is a mouse one. The CDR3 is cut off 1 residue early in the read; its end comes from the germline J gene. The chain recombines TRBV5 with TRBJ2-4; 13 positions match TRBD2. The CDR3 length is 19 residues. Germline loops: CDR1 LGHNA, CDR2 YNLKQL (reference sequence). The V gene end was trimmed by 1 base and the J gene end by 2 bases; junction bases not matched to a gene: 9. CDR3 loop: CASSQVPYGTGGVQNTLYF. CDR3 DNA, as far as it was read: TGTGCCAGCAGCCAAGTCCCGTATGGGACTGGGGGGGTTCAAAACACCTTGTAC.

Only one count was recorded for this clone. Gene names refer to mouse genes. The DNA ends 1 residue before the CDR3 does, and the rest of the CDR3 is filled in from the germline J gene. This chain joins TRBV20 and TRBJ1-1; 7 positions agree with TRBD1. CDR1 is GFQATS, CDR2 STVNSAI, per germline. This CDR3 comprises 12 residues. The V gene end was trimmed by 2 bases and the J gene end by 3 bases; junction bases not matched to a gene: 0. CDR3 sequence reads: CGARRGHTEVFF. CDR3 bases read: TGTGGTGCTAGGAGGGGGCACACAGAAGTCTTC.

As regards this clone: The gene symbols are mouse symbols. The read is 1 residue too short to cover the CDR3 end, so that end is filled in from the germline J gene. Distinct nucleotide sequences in the sample also encode this CDR3. The chain links TRBV2 to TRBJ1-6; D remains ambiguous. TRBJ1-6 is reported as an ORF; its role is uncertain. The CDR3 has 13 residues. Trimming took off 0 bases at V and 7 bases at J, with 4 bases between the two ends. Germline V gene data show CDR1 as LGHNA and CDR2 as YSYQKL. The covered CDR3 bases are TGTGCCAGCAGCCAAGACGGGAATTCGCCCCTCTAC. This translates into CASSQDGNSPLY. The whole CDR3 protein reads CASSQDGNSPLYF.

Concerning this clone itself: The germline and genes are mouse ones. The CDR3 end falls 1 residue outside the read, so it is completed with the germline J gene. J is TRBJ1-1 and V is TRBV1; possibly TRBD1 for D (6 bases). The CDR3 is 11 residues long. V dropped 4 bases and J dropped 6 bases, with 6 bases sitting between them. The V gene's germline CDR1 is NSQYPW and CDR2 LRSPGD (reference sequence). The CDR3 DNA, read in part, is TGCACCTGCAGTGGGACAGCAGAAGTCTTC. Translated, it gives CTCSGTAEVF. In full, the CDR3 is CTCSGTAEVFF.

Remarks on this clone: Any gene name here is a mouse gene name. The read halts 1 residue ahead of the CDR3 end, with the missing end drawn from the germline J gene. The V and J genes are TRBV3 and TRBJ1-1, with 8 positions matching TRBD1. V shed 3 bases and J 4 bases; nucleotides not matched to a gene: 4. Germline-derived CDR1 and CDR2 are SNHLY and FYNGKV (reference sequence). The CDR3 covers 14 residues. CDR3 DNA (partial): TGTGCCAGCAGCTTCAGGGGGCGCGGCACAGAAGTCTTC. This codes for CASSFRGRGTEVF. The CDR3 as a whole reads CASSFRGRGTEVFF.

A remark on this clone: The listed genes are named as in mouse. The observed sequence ends 1 residue before the CDR3 terminus, with the missing tail filled in from the germline J gene. The V and J genes are TRBV15 and TRBJ2-4, with 10 nucleotides matching TRBD2. The CDR3 has 13 amino acids. J was trimmed by 6 bases and V by 6 bases; bases with no gene match: 3. Per the germline V gene, CDR1 is SGHND and CDR2 is FRSKSL. CDR3 sequence: CASSTGGGNTLYF. Partial CDR3 DNA: TGTGCCAGCAGCACTGGGGGGGGGAACACCTTGTAC.

This clone was found a few times. All gene names here are mouse names. Read coverage stops 1 residue before the CDR3 terminus; the germline J gene supplies the remainder. This rearrangement joins TRBV2 to TRBJ1-2, with a tentative D call TRBD1 (5 bases). The CDR3 spans 14 residues. Looked up from germline, CDR1 is LGHNA and CDR2 is YSYQKL. Trimming shortened V by 1 base and J by 0 bases, and 6 bases separated the two germline ends. The sequenced CDR3 bases are TGTGCCAGCAGCCAAGGGACAACAAACTCCGACTACACC. Its protein is CASSQGTTNSDYT. The full-length CDR3 reads as CASSQGTTNSDYTF.

With respect to this clone: Gene names refer to mouse genes. The read finishes 1 residue shy of the CDR3 end, and the germline J gene is used to complete it. This chain uses TRBV1 with TRBJ2-3; 8 positions match TRBD2. CDR3 length: 17 residues. V shed 0 bases and J 2 bases; nucleotides not matched to a gene: 7. The V gene's germline CDR1 is NSQYPW and CDR2 LRSPGD (reference sequence). CDR3 region: CTCSADGGGRNAETLYF. CDR3 DNA, as far as it was read: TGCACCTGCAGTGCAGATGGGGGGGGGCGCAATGCAGAAACGCTGTAT.

On this clone: Genes and germline come from the mouse. The missing CDR3 end, 1 residue past where the read stops, is filled in from the germline J gene. This chain uses TRBV15 with TRBJ1-1; D call uncertain. Germline lookup yields CDR1 SGHND and CDR2 FRSKSL. This CDR3 region has 11 residues. V was pared by 3 bases and J by 5 bases, with 4 bases between. The CDR3 loop is CASSLETEVFF. The CDR3 bases that were read are TGTGCCAGCAGTTTGGAGACAGAAGTCTTC. The whole variable domain, filled in from reference TRBV15 and TRBJ1-1, reads DAGVTQTPRHEVAEKGQTIILKCEPVSGHNDLFWYRQTKIQGLELLSYFRSKSLMEDGGAFKDRFKAEMLNSSFSTLKIQPTEPKDSAVYLCASSLETEVFFGKGTRLTVV.

As regards this clone: Genes and germline come from the mouse. Sequencing ends 1 residue short of the CDR3 end; the germline J gene provides the rest. This rearrangement joins TRBV4 to TRBJ1-6, with TRBD1 as a possible D gene (5 bases). TRBJ1-6 is given ORF status, its function remaining uncertain. CDR1 LGHDT and CDR2 YNNKQL come from the germline V gene (reference sequence). Trimming cost V 5 bases and J 3 bases, with 8 bases left between them. The CDR3 runs to 14 residues. CDR3 residues: CASSADSYNSPLYF. Incomplete CDR3 DNA: TGTGCCAGCAGCGCCGACAGCTATAATTCGCCCCTCTAC.

Remarks on this clone: Genes here carry mouse names. The read finishes 1 residue shy of the CDR3 end, and the germline J gene is used to complete it. This chain connects TRBV20 to TRBJ2-1, with 7 bases matching TRBD1. Trimming took 2 bases from V and 3 from J; bases not matched to a gene: 4. Germline loops: CDR1 GFQATS, CDR2 STVNSAI. This CDR3 is built from 14 residues. The CDR3: CGARTPGGYAEQFF. CDR3 DNA, as far as it was read: TGTGGTGCTAGGACCCCAGGGGGCTATGCTGAGCAGTTC.

As concerns this clone: Gene names are the mouse ones. The read halts 1 residue ahead of the CDR3 end, with the missing end drawn from the germline J gene. V and J are TRBV1 and TRBJ2-7, with 8 bases that match TRBD2. Germline V gene sequence: CDR1 NSQYPW, CDR2 LRSPGD (reference sequence). The CDR3 extends over 14 amino acids. The ends lost 3 bases at V and 2 bases at J; junction bases unmatched: 3. The CDR3 loop is CTCSAGWGAYEQYF. The covered CDR3 bases are TGCACCTGCAGTGCTGGCTGGGGGGCCTATGAACAGTAC.

As to this clone: These gene names are mouse names. The read stops 1 residue short of the end of the CDR3; the missing end is completed from the germline J gene. The V call is TRBV26, the J call TRBJ1-4; a possible D gene is TRBD1 (6 bases). Germline V lookup: CDR1 KGHPV, CDR2 FQNQEV (reference sequence). V was clipped by 2 bases and J by 3 bases, with 10 bases between them. This CDR3 is built from 15 residues. This CDR3 is CASSLGGRPNERLFF. The sequenced CDR3 bases are TGTGCCAGCAGTCTGGGGGGGCGACCCAACGAAAGATTATTT.

Regarding this clone: Any gene name here is a mouse gene name. The read ends 1 residue shy of where the CDR3 ends; the end is completed using the germline J gene. The genes are TRBV3 and TRBJ2-1; TRBD2 matches at 9 bases. V lost 2 bases and J lost 5; bases outside the gene matches: 1. From germline, CDR1 is SNHLY and CDR2 FYNGKV (reference sequence). The CDR3 covers 14 residues. The CDR3 bases that were read are TGTGCCAGCAGCTTAAGACTGGGGGATGCTGAGCAGTTC. Amino acid sequence: CASSLRLGDAEQF. The complete CDR3 reads CASSLRLGDAEQFF.

A few counts support this clone. The genes are named according to mouse. The read halts 1 residue ahead of the CDR3 end, with the missing end drawn from the germline J gene. This rearrangement joins TRBV16 to TRBJ2-4; D is ambiguous. This CDR3 comprises 14 residues. Deletions cut 0 bases from V and 1 base from J, with 5 bases between. Germline CDR1 reads SGHSA; CDR2 reads FRNQAP. Incomplete CDR3 DNA: TGTGCAAGCAGCTTAGACGGGGGTCAAAACACCTTGTAC. Translating gives CASSLDGGQNTLY. The full CDR3 reads CASSLDGGQNTLYF.

Details on this clone: Genes and germline are mouse. Coverage ceases 1 residue before the CDR3 finishes, and the germline J gene fills in the end. The chain is built from TRBV13-3 and TRBJ1-3; no reliable D call. Trimming took 7 bases from V and 0 from J, leaving 11 bases between them. CDR1 and CDR2 (germline): NNHDY, SYVADS. The CDR3 covers 14 residues. The CDR3 bases that were read are TGTGCCAGCTTCGCACCTAATTCTGGAAATACGCTCTAT. It specifies CASFAPNSGNTLY. The whole CDR3 region reads CASFAPNSGNTLYF.

For this clone: Gene names denote mouse genes. The read ends 1 residue before the CDR3 terminus; that terminus is restored from the germline J gene. V is TRBV4 and J is TRBJ2-7; perhaps TRBD2 as D (6 bases). The germline V and J ends were trimmed by 4 bases and 7 bases, with 14 bases remaining between them. Germline V gives CDR1 LGHDT, CDR2 YNNKQL (reference sequence). The CDR3 spans 13 residues. The CDR3 is CASSFRAGGEQYF. The sequenced CDR3 bases are TGTGCCAGCAGCTTCCGGGCCGGGGGGGAACAGTAC.

In this sample, this clone turned up once. The listed genes are named as in mouse. The CDR3 is cut off 1 residue early in the read; its end comes from the germline J gene. This chain connects TRBV2 to TRBJ2-5, with D possibly being TRBD1 or TRBD2 (5 bases each). This CDR3 region has 15 residues. Trimming stripped 0 bases from V and 0 bases from J, with 7 bases between. Germline loops: CDR1 LGHNA, CDR2 YSYQKL. CDR3 bases read: TGTGCCAGCAGCCAAGATGGGGACAACCAAGACACCCAGTAC. Translating it yields CASSQDGDNQDTQY. In full, the CDR3 is CASSQDGDNQDTQYF.

Of note for this clone: Mouse gene names apply. The CDR3 goes on 1 residue after the read ends, and that part is filled in from the germline J gene. The V gene is TRBV3, the J gene TRBJ2-3; D remains ambiguous. Per germline, CDR1 SNHLY and CDR2 FYNGKV (reference sequence). Between the trimmed V and J ends, which lost 1 base and 4 bases, there was a span of 6 bases. There are 13 residues in the CDR3. CDR3 in amino acids: CASSLEPTETLYF. The DNA read from the CDR3 is TGTGCCAGCAGCTTAGAGCCCACAGAAACGCTGTAT.

Points on this clone: Germline and genes here are mouse. The sequence runs out 1 residue before the end of the CDR3; the remainder is reconstructed from the germline J gene. This rearrangement joins TRBV4 to TRBJ2-1; 9 nucleotides line up with TRBD2. V shed 3 bases, J shed 7 bases, and the junction held 4 bases outside the gene matches. Germline loops: CDR1 LGHDT, CDR2 YNNKQL (reference sequence). This CDR3 comprises 14 residues. CDR3 residues: CASSYGGAGAEQFF. The sequenced part of the CDR3 DNA is TGTGCCAGCAGCTATGGGGGGGCCGGGGCTGAGCAGTTC.

This clone was detected a few times. Gene names refer to mouse genes. The read ends 1 residue early relative to the CDR3; the germline J gene fills the gap. The V gene is TRBV26, the J gene TRBJ1-4; tentatively, D is TRBD1 (6 bases). Germline-derived CDR1 and CDR2 are KGHPV and FQNQEV (reference sequence). Trimming cost V 0 bases and J 5 bases, with 13 bases left between them. This CDR3 has 16 residues. The sequenced CDR3 bases are TGTGCCAGCAGTCTGTCGACGGGACATCTAAACGAAAGATTATTT. This gives the protein CASSLSTGHLNERLF. In full, the CDR3 reads CASSLSTGHLNERLFF.

On this clone itself: Gene names and germline refer to mouse. The CDR3 end falls 1 residue outside the read, so it is completed with the germline J gene. Other nucleotide sequences in the sample specify the same CDR3. V and J are TRBV5 and TRBJ2-3; 7 nucleotides align to TRBD2. CDR1 is LGHNA, CDR2 YNLKQL, per germline (reference sequence). The CDR3 runs to 16 residues. The trim removed 0 bases at V and 0 bases at J, leaving 3 bases unmatched. The covered CDR3 bases are TGTGCCAGCAGCCAAGAGACTGGGTCTAGTGCAGAAACGCTGTAT. Protein: CASSQETGSSAETLY. The full CDR3 protein reads CASSQETGSSAETLYF.

On this clone: Gene names follow the mouse nomenclature. Read sequence stops 1 residue before the CDR3 end, and the germline J gene provides the missing end. This rearrangement joins TRBV19 to TRBJ2-1, with TRBD2 as a possible D gene (7 bases). The CDR3 length is 15 residues. Trimming took off 2 bases at V and 1 base at J, with 10 bases between the two ends. Germline assignment: CDR1 FNHDT and CDR2 SITEND (reference sequence). The CDR3 is CASSIPGGNYAEQFF. The sequenced part of the CDR3 DNA is TGTGCCAGCAGTATCCCTGGGGGCAACTATGCTGAGCAGTTC. The full variable domain, completed using reference TRBV19 and TRBJ2-1, is GGIITQTPKFLIGQEGQKLTLKCQQNFNHDTMYWYRQDSGKGLRLIYYSITENDLQKGDLSEGYDASREKKSSFSLTVTSAQKNEMAVFLCASSIPGGNYAEQFFGPGTRLTVL.

This clone was detected a few times. Gene labels here are mouse ones. The read terminates 1 residue ahead of where the CDR3 ends, so the germline J gene completes it. The chain carries TRBV1 and TRBJ2-1; 7 positions match TRBD1. Germline-derived CDR1 and CDR2 are NSQYPW and LRSPGD (reference sequence). The CDR3 consists of 14 residues. Trimming cost V 3 bases and J 7 bases; bases outside gene matches: 6. CDR3 DNA, as far as it was read: TGCACCTGCAGTGCCGGACAGGAGTGGGCTGAGCAGTTC. Translated: CTCSAGQEWAEQF. The complete CDR3 reads CTCSAGQEWAEQFF.

Comments on this clone: Gene labels here are mouse ones. The sequenced fragment ends 1 residue before the CDR3 boundary, so the rest is inferred from the germline J gene. The gene calls are TRBV13-2 and TRBJ2-4; D is possibly TRBD2 (6 bases). This CDR3 region has 13 residues. Germline V gene lookup returns CDR1 NNHNN and CDR2 SYGAGS (reference sequence). V lost 3 bases and J 1 base, leaving 6 bases between the germline ends. CDR3 residues: CASGGTGQNTLYF. Incomplete CDR3 DNA: TGTGCCAGCGGTGGGACTGGTCAAAACACCTTGTAC.

On this clone: The genes are named according to mouse. The missing CDR3 end, 1 residue past where the read stops, is filled in from the germline J gene. This chain uses TRBV29 with TRBJ2-5; the D is unclear. CDR1 MSHET and CDR2 SYDVDS come from the germline V gene. V gave up 0 bases and J gave up 6 bases, with 4 bases separating them. This CDR3 contains 12 residues. The CDR3 here is CASSLSGDTQYF. The DNA read from the CDR3 is TGTGCTAGCAGTTTATCGGGGGACACCCAGTAC.

In the case of this clone: These gene names are mouse names. The read is 1 residue too short to cover the CDR3 end, so that end is filled in from the germline J gene. The chain employs TRBV12-1 and TRBJ2-1; a weak D match, TRBD1 (6 bases). The germline V gene encodes CDR1 SGHSN and CDR2 HYEKVE. This CDR3 is 14 amino acids long. The V and J ends lost 2 bases and 1 base respectively, with 8 bases between them. The part of the CDR3 DNA that was read is TGTGCCAGCTCTCCCGGACAGAACTATGCTGAGCAGTTC. This gives the protein CASSPGQNYAEQF. The full CDR3 reads CASSPGQNYAEQFF.